Below, one TCR beta chain is given with its context. This clonotype was picked up a small number of times. No antigen is known for it. No much larger clone is present one base from it, and per-base qualities are unavailable. There are 13 amino acids in the CDR3, from cysteine to phenylalanine inclusive. The entry retains the CDR3 DNA only, 39 bases that are in frame from base 1. CDR1 DFQATT and CDR2 SNEGSKA were looked up in the germline V gene (reference sequence). At the junction V is shortened by 6 bases and J by 0 bases, with 12 bases in between. This sample was included in a study of post-analysis software for immune sequencing data (dated by TCRdb to between 2014 and 2016). A note on the overall study: Disease courses on record covered relapsing-remitting, secondary progressive and progressive-relapsing multiple sclerosis, though some patients had no subtype annotation. The multiple sclerosis patient repertoires were compared with 11 previously published healthy control repertoires from donors aged roughly 6 to 25 years. A subset of samples was prepared in parallel using single-end sample barcoding, then pooled and co-amplified after Illumina adapter ligation.

The library was made by PCR. Sequencing relied on an Illumina HiSeq 2500. Unique molecular identifiers were incorporated into TCR beta cDNA libraries to reduce PCR and sequencing biases. Roughly 0.5 million cDNA molecules were obtained per 1 to 10 million input T cells, so each molecule approximated one T cell. Patient libraries were prepared and sequenced with the same protocol used for the earlier healthy control dataset. Within a given batch, samples were prepared together, multiplexed and sequenced on the same HiSeq lane. The paper's processing steps were these. Raw barcoded reads were processed with MIGEC, discarding single-read molecular identifier groups before consensus assembly and CDR3 extraction. VDJtools was used for post-analysis of the clonotype tables, with diversity normalized by down-sampling every dataset to the smallest sample size. Repertoire overlap clustering matched CDR3 amino acid but not nucleotide sequences to correct batch-related cross-sample contamination. TCRdb trimmed the raw reads at Q25, called clones with MiXCR and kept productive beta chains. CDR3 protein sequences are deduplicated, and each keeps its most common genes and DNA. These V and J calls originate from TCRdb's pipeline instead of the authors' own analysis. This sample comprises some 500,000 distinct CDR3 sequences, roughly 45% of them detected only once. The ten largest clones represent 9% to 13% of the sample.

To demonstrate the VDJtools post-analysis software, the study profiled TCR beta repertoires from the peripheral blood of about 13 young patients with multiple sclerosis. The patients with multiple sclerosis were children and adolescents between about 6 and 16 years of age. Overall study results and their limits: Significantly higher frequencies in patients than in controls were found for several TRBV segments, including TRBV5-6, TRBV5-1 and TRBV20-1. Direct clustering with F measure showed strong co-clustering of samples prepared in the same batch, prompting a batch-effect correction. Normalized Chao1 diversity was significantly lower in multiple sclerosis patients than controls, suggesting substantial peripheral T-cell clonal expansion. The multiple sclerosis patient group was slightly younger than the control group.

Source material: blood. This clonotype was obtained from a girl under 18 with multiple sclerosis. Here the chain combines TRBV20-1 and TRBJ2-7; a tentative D call is TRBD2 (6 bases match). The CDR3: CSALAGGSYEQYF. The nucleotide sequence is given as TGCAGTGCCCTCGCCGGGGGCTCCTACGAGCAGTACTTC.